Sequencing of this T cell receptor beta chain was carried out in a study of blood T cell repertoires in COVID-19. Study at large: The United States, Italy and Spain were the sources of the acute and convalescent COVID-19 samples.

V was shortened by 5 bases and J by 2 bases, with 12 bases between the two germline ends. Germline CDR1 and CDR2: SNHLY and FYNNEI. This CDR3 is built from 14 residues. In the authors' methods: How many nucleated cells were present was estimated from reference gene primer amplification. This table comes from immunoSEQ multiplex PCR, and its TCRdb copy is limited to in-frame clones, with some not included. D and trimming were read from the DNA, whereas the V and J calls and clone size are those reported in that table. The sample lists about 220,000 clones; around 82% were seen once. Sequenced input: peripheral blood. V is TRBV2 and J is TRBJ1-1; possibly TRBD1 for D (6 bases). The clonotype originates from a human donor in a cohort sampled during active COVID-19. This chain's CDR3 is CASSKQGLNTEAFF. The CDR3 DNA follows: TGTGCCAGCAGTAAACAGGGTCTTAACACTGAAGCTTTCTTT.